The entry that follows covers one T cell receptor beta chain sequence. CD8 cells regarded as naive lacked CD45RO, were positively chosen for CCR7, and omitted terminally differentiated effector memory CD45RA+ cells. These data are taken from a study of shared clonotypes between healthy human individuals. The assay ran at deep level. The protocol was immunoSEQ multiplex PCR, while the TCRdb copy is restricted to in-frame clones and leaves out a portion. The table records millions of clones, approximately 94% of them present only once. The ends lost 5 bases at V and 7 bases at J; junction bases unmatched: 8. The CDR3 totals 16 residues. Per germline, CDR1 MNHEY and CDR2 SMNVEV (reference sequence).

The chain has TRBV27 and TRBJ2-2; 12 nucleotides line up with TRBD2. This TCR was recovered from a young man in good health. Sequenced material: naive CD8+ T cells sorted from blood. CDR3 sequence: CASSPSSGRAVGELFF. CDR3 coding DNA: TGTGCCAGCAGTCCATCTAGCGGGAGGGCCGTCGGGGAGCTGTTTTTT.